This is a list of T cell receptor beta chains from one sample in a study of regulatory T cells in long-lasting Graves disease. TCRdb recomputed calls from the multiplex PCR reads with MiXCR, one row per CDR3 protein. The table lists about 470,000 distinct CDR3 sequences, more than 12% of them singletons. These data also featured in a second study, about T cells in Graves' hyperthyroidism and ophthalmopathy.

Sequences were derived from peripheral blood mononuclear cells (PBMCs), sampled at new diagnosis, from a patient treated with antithyroid drugs. These receptors all come from a woman aged 25 to 45 with Graves disease. CDR3s include the opening cysteine and the closing phenylalanine or tryptophan. Size is stated for part of the rows, as once, few or many counts, or as a class when the clone is expanded.

size	V	J	CDR3
many	TRBV12-3/TRBV12-4	TRBJ1-4	CASRSLRGTNEKLFF
many	TRBV27	TRBJ2-3	CASGYSLTDTQYF
NA	TRBV7-9	TRBJ1-1	CASSPGPLNTEAFF
NA	TRBV13	TRBJ2-1	CASSSITLAGGLSEQFF
many	TRBV13	TRBJ2-7	CASSTGLAPEQYF
few	TRBV7-2	NA	CASSLSAGGGPGETQYF
many	TRBV27	TRBJ2-5	CASSLTAGGQETQYF
many	TRBV27	TRBJ2-7	CASSPQDSYEQYF
few	TRBV7-6	TRBJ1-4	CASSQPGATNEKLFF
NA	TRBV7-9	TRBJ2-2	CASSLVSWVSSTGELFF
few	TRBV29-1	TRBJ2-1	CSARPAGDSYNEQFF
many	TRBV9	TRBJ2-1	CASSAPAGTAYNEQFF
many	TRBV12-3/TRBV12-4	TRBJ2-3	CASSLIGLTDTQYF
many	TRBV6-1	TRBJ1-1	CASSESGPSTEAFF
few	TRBV6-1	TRBJ1-5	CASSEPFRQRGQPQHF
many	TRBV5-1	TRBJ2-1	CASSSDLRGRGEQFF
many	TRBV11-3	TRBJ2-1	CASTEYNEQFF
many	TRBV12-3/TRBV12-4	TRBJ2-3	CASSYQRELADTQYF
many	TRBV6-2/TRBV6-3	TRBJ2-1	CASSFLAGVGNEQFF
many	TRBV27	TRBJ2-2	CASSEMLAGANVGTGELFF
many	TRBV7-3	TRBJ2-6	CASSRGPGGFGVLTF
few	TRBV19	TRBJ2-2	CASSSAGTTGELFF
few	TRBV12-3/TRBV12-4	TRBJ2-6	CASSSGGVISGANVLTF
many	TRBV2	TRBJ2-1	CASSEGLTNNEQFF
many	TRBV28	TRBJ2-3	CASREWSHPQYF
many	TRBV2	TRBJ2-1	CASSYNRGNYNEQFF
NA	TRBV2	TRBJ1-2	CASYATGNYGYTF
NA	TRBV15	TRBJ1-5	CATSRETGNQPQHF
NA	TRBV5-1	TRBJ1-2	CASSLDMASYGYTF
many	TRBV2	TRBJ2-1	CASSNSGSSLSYNEQFF
NA	TRBV19	TRBJ1-1	CASRPGGSPKDTEAFF
many	TRBV11-2	TRBJ1-6	CASSLVGGSPLHF
few	TRBV7-3	TRBJ2-3	CASSLGLAGAKDTQYF
NA	TRBV4-3	TRBJ1-4	CASSQGTSTNEKLFF
many	TRBV20-1	TRBJ2-1	CSAQPGSYNEQFF
many	TRBV2	TRBJ2-2	CASILGGPHLVAGELFF
many	TRBV28	TRBJ1-4	CASSLDLGGEKLFF
many	TRBV3-1	TRBJ2-3	CASSQSPRPSTDTQYF
many	TRBV20-1	TRBJ1-5	CSADQGTHQPQHF
NA	TRBV3-1	TRBJ2-3	CASSQDPRGTDTQYF
many	TRBV29-1	TRBJ2-7	CSVARTGLAYEQYF
many	TRBV20-1	TRBJ2-1	CSAREFSGSSYNEQFF
NA	TRBV25-1	TRBJ2-7	CASSEWDEQYF
many	TRBV3-1	TRBJ2-2	CASTNTGELFF
many	TRBV20-1	TRBJ2-3	CSREGVADTQYF
NA	TRBV2	TRBJ2-7	CASVRSGGTYEQYF
NA	TRBV12-3/TRBV12-4	TRBJ2-7	CASTRGPPSYEQYF